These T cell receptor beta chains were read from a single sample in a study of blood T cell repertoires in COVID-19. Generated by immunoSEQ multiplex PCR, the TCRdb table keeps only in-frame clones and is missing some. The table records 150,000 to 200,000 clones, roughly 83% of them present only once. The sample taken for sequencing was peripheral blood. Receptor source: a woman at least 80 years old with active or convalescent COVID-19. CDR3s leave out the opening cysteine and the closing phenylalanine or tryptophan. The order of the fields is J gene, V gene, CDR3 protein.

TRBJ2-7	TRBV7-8	ASSLVLTAYEQY
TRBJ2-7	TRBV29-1	SVIPGQQEQY
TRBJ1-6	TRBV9	ASSVGQGLNSPLH
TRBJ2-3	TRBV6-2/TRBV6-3	ASSYPRTSGTTTDTQY
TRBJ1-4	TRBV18	ASSPRQEATNEKLF
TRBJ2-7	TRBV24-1	ATSLRGGSYEQY
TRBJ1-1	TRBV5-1	ASSQSGQGGTEAF
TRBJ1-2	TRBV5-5	ASSLDGPSIGYT
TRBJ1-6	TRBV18	ASSPLMGDNSPLH
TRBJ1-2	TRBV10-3	AIRQGINYGYT
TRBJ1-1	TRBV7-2	ASSLDGGLVNTEAF
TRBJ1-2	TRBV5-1	ASSLVGAPTAYGYT
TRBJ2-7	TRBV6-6	ASSSPAPGKNYEQY
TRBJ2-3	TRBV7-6	ASSPPGGRTDTQY
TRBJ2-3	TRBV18	ASSGGASSTDTQY
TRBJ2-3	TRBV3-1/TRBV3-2	ASSQAIRQGRADTQY
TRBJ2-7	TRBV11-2	ASSLGSVRGYEQY
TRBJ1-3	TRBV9	ASTSLSRDTIY
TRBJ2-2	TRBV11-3	ASSLGLAGGNTGELF
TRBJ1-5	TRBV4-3	ASSQVREGGNQPQH
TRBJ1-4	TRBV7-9	ASSSDRFNSEKLF
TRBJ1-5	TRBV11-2	ASSLGQGEWPQH
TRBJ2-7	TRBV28	ASSLQGLAVEQY
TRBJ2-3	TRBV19	ASSPRLLPDTQY
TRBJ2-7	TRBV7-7	ASSLYGAEEQY
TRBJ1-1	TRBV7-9	ASSLVTGWAEAF
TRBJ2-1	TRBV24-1	ATSDPGNEQF
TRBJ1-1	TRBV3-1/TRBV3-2	ASSPPQGLNTEAF
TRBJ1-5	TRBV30	AWSVEGGQPQH
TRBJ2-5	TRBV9	ASSVADGRGAQETQY
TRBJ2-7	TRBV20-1	SGGTAYEQY
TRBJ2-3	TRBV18	ASSPPSQGRTDTQY
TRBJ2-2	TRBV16	ASSQPTGWDNTGELF
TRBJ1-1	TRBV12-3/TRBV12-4	ASSPGGAEAF
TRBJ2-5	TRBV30	AWSYISETQY
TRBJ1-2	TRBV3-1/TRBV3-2	ASSQGDGYT
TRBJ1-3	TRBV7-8	ASSLRGISGNTIY
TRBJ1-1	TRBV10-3	AIIGGAGTEAF
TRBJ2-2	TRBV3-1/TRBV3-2	ASSQNTGQSTGELF
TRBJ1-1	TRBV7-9	ASSSGGNTEAF
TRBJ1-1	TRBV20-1	SARFQELAF
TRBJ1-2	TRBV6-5	ASSSPAGWGYT
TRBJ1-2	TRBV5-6	ASSFRQGKGLGYT
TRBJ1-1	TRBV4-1	ASSQADRAGTEAF
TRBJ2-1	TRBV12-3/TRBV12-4	ASSRGGLQF
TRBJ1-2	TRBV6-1	ASSEVQGNYGYT
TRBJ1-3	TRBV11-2	ASSLQGPSSGNTIY